The rows below give T cell receptor beta chains drawn from one sample of a study of T-cell memory formation after mild COVID-19. TCRdb re-derived calls from the 5' RACE reads in MiXCR, one entry per CDR3 protein. The sample shows about 110,000 distinct CDR3 sequences, 18% of them seen only once. Material for sequencing was PBMCs or a T cell subset sorted from them (not recorded which). These receptors were taken from a young man who had mild COVID-19 (a few samples of this study predate the infection). Cell type and time point are not known. CDR3s include the opening cysteine and the closing phenylalanine or tryptophan.

J gene: TRBJ2-1; V gene: TRBV29-1; CDR3 protein: CSVEWWGIGNEQFF
J gene: TRBJ2-5; V gene: TRBV7-2; CDR3 protein: CASSFQRGAGETQYF
J gene: TRBJ1-2; V gene: TRBV4-1; CDR3 protein: CASSKVAASLDRVRGYTF
J gene: TRBJ2-3; V gene: TRBV9; CDR3 protein: CASSVGENTDTQYF
J gene: TRBJ2-3; V gene: TRBV28; CDR3 protein: CASSLAGVITDTQYF
J gene: TRBJ2-3; V gene: TRBV12-3/TRBV12-4; CDR3 protein: CASGQGISDTQYF
J gene: TRBJ1-6; V gene: TRBV20-1; CDR3 protein: CSAEDGYNSPLHF
J gene: TRBJ1-2; V gene: TRBV12-3/TRBV12-4; CDR3 protein: CASSLRGAVYTF
J gene: TRBJ2-5; V gene: TRBV5-1; CDR3 protein: CASSPGAGDWETQYF
J gene: TRBJ2-4; V gene: TRBV6-2/TRBV6-3; CDR3 protein: CASSNTGTYVAKNIQYF
J gene: TRBJ1-5; V gene: TRBV5-5; CDR3 protein: CASSSHGIQPQHF
J gene: TRBJ2-1; V gene: TRBV7-2; CDR3 protein: CASSFGRTSGNNEQFF
J gene: TRBJ2-7; V gene: TRBV11-2; CDR3 protein: CASSLDSGPGNWYEQYF
J gene: TRBJ2-1; V gene: TRBV2; CDR3 protein: CASSEPREGMRHEQFF
J gene: TRBJ2-7; V gene: TRBV3-1; CDR3 protein: CASSLHAGTRAYEQYF
J gene: TRBJ1-1; V gene: TRBV4-2; CDR3 protein: CASSQDHDRGGTEAFF
J gene: TRBJ1-3; V gene: TRBV12-3/TRBV12-4; CDR3 protein: CASSPGLPGNTIYF
J gene: TRBJ2-5; V gene: TRBV7-2; CDR3 protein: CASSQGAGGKETQYF
J gene: TRBJ2-2; V gene: TRBV4-3; CDR3 protein: CASSQGWGAGGNTGELFF
J gene: TRBJ2-3; V gene: TRBV14; CDR3 protein: CASSQLDRDRVKYF
J gene: TRBJ2-1; V gene: TRBV5-4; CDR3 protein: CASSLDQGSRNEQFF
J gene: TRBJ1-1; V gene: TRBV5-5; CDR3 protein: CASSLLEGVENTEAFF
J gene: TRBJ1-5; V gene: TRBV7-8; CDR3 protein: CASSLRRDISNQPQHF
J gene: TRBJ2-3; V gene: TRBV6-1; CDR3 protein: CASKGHRGFSDTQYF
J gene: TRBJ2-3; V gene: TRBV7-9; CDR3 protein: CASIAGTSGGNTQYF
J gene: TRBJ2-3; V gene: TRBV20-1; CDR3 protein: CSARRPDTQYF
J gene: TRBJ2-5; V gene: TRBV20-1; CDR3 protein: CSARDDITGERGAQYF
J gene: TRBJ2-5; V gene: TRBV4-1; CDR3 protein: CASSQEGGAGVETQYF
J gene: TRBJ1-2; V gene: TRBV6-6; CDR3 protein: CASSYGTGQGYTF